This T cell receptor (beta chain) is drawn from a study of regulatory T cells in long-lasting Graves disease. Study-wide background: Those Graves' patients who were newly diagnosed had been on antithyroid drugs under 3 months.

Study-wide findings and caveats: Relative to newly diagnosed Graves' patients, persistent ones had lower TCR diversity. Persistent cases favored TRBV28, TRBJ1-2 and TRBJ2-5.

Time point meaning: newly diagnosed GD, antithyroid drugs for less than 3 months. Scientists built the TCR library using RNA that was extracted from PBMCs. The patient group derived from an endocrinology department in Xi'an, China. The CDR3 is 12 amino acids. Germline V CDR1 and CDR2: SGHAT, FQNNGV. V shed 5 bases and J shed 5 bases, with 9 bases lying between them. Building the TCR beta libraries relied on iRepertoire HTBI primers, and CDR3 regions underwent Arm-PCR. MiXCR, run by TCRdb on the multiplex PCR reads, gives a single entry per CDR3 protein. The sample yields some 220,000 distinct CDR3 sequences, roughly a fifth seen once. At least ten counts were recorded for this clonotype. Its target is unknown. This same sample was also taken into another study, of T cells in Graves' hyperthyroidism and ophthalmopathy.

The sequence was collected from a woman in her twenties or thirties with Graves disease. The chain links TRBV11-2 to TRBJ1-1; the D is unclear. Here the sequenced sample was peripheral blood mononuclear cells (PBMCs), taken at new diagnosis, from a patient treated with antithyroid drugs. CDR3 residues: CASSQVGTEAFF. The CDR3 nucleotides are TGTGCCAGCAGCCAAGTTGGGACTGAAGCTTTCTTT.